This TCR beta chain was documented in a study of T cell responses to AZD1222 COVID-19 vaccine. Some clones are missing from TCRdb's copy, which holds only in-frame ones; the method was immunoSEQ multiplex PCR. The sample comprises 180,000 or so clones, approximately 91% of which are singletons, and roughly 1.7% rests with the top ten. The CDR3 runs 11 residues. Trimming cost V 6 bases and J 5 bases, with 7 bases left between them. The material was peripheral blood, obtained 28 days after the second AZD1222 dose. This TCR came from an adult who received the AZD1222 COVID-19 vaccine. The rearrangement joins TRBV23-1 to TRBJ1-1, with unresolved D. TRBV23-1 is placed among ORFs of uncertain function. This chain's CDR3 is CASRSRTEAFF. In DNA form, the CDR3 reads TGCGCCAGCAGGAGCCGGACTGAAGCTTTCTTT.